Listed below are T cell receptor beta chains from one sample, sequenced in a study of shared clonotypes between healthy human individuals. Libraries were prepared by immunoSEQ multiplex PCR; TCRdb keeps only in-frame clonotypes and omits some of them. The data contain around 510,000 clones, 90% to 96% of them singletons. Sequencing input: naive CD4+ T cells sorted from blood. The source is a woman aged 25 to 45 in good health. Each CDR3 is given with its conserved first and last residue. A D gene is named only where the DNA matches it firmly. Expanded clones get a size class; other rows say once, few or many, or leave the size out.

V	D	size	J	CDR3	DNA
TRBV28	TRBD1	-	TRBJ2-7	CASRGDRGSYEQYF	TGTGCCAGCAGGGGGGACAGGGGATCCTACGAGCAGTACTTC
TRBV28	-	-	TRBJ1-1	CASSLDIPGEAFF	TGTGCCAGCAGTTTGGACATTCCAGGTGAAGCTTTCTTT
TRBV10-3	-	-	TRBJ1-6	CAIRSGNGSPLHF	TGTGCCATCAGATCAGGGAACGGGTCACCCCTCCACTTT
TRBV2	-	-	TRBJ1-5	CASNNGQRNQPQHF	TGTGCCAGCAATAATGGACAACGCAATCAGCCCCAGCATTTT
TRBV10-3	-	-	TRBJ1-5	CAIREGDQPQHF	TGTGCCATCCGGGAAGGGGATCAGCCCCAGCATTTT
TRBV5-1	TRBD1	-	TRBJ1-1	CASSPNRGMNTEAFF	TGCGCCAGCAGCCCGAACAGGGGCATGAACACTGAAGCTTTCTTT
TRBV9	-	-	TRBJ1-1	CASSGPVKARGNTEAFF	TGTGCCAGCAGCGGCCCTGTTAAGGCAAGGGGCAACACTGAAGCTTTCTTT
TRBV28	-	-	TRBJ1-1	CASLTGWGTEAFF	TGTGCCAGCCTTACAGGGTGGGGCACTGAAGCTTTCTTT
TRBV5-1	TRBD2	-	TRBJ2-5	CASSSTGAGAQETQYF	TGCGCCAGCAGCTCGACGGGAGCGGGGGCACAAGAGACCCAGTACTTC
TRBV27	-	-	TRBJ1-4	CASSFGFNEKLFF	TGTGCCAGCAGTTTTGGGTTCAACGAAAAACTGTTTTTT
TRBV6-1	-	-	TRBJ1-5	CASSERTGNQPQHF	TGTGCCAGCAGTGAACGAACAGGGAATCAGCCCCAGCATTTT
TRBV6-5	-	once	TRBJ2-6	CASSRKGSGANVLTF	TGTGCCAGCAGCCGGAAGGGGTCTGGGGCCAACGTCCTGACTTTC
TRBV2	-	-	TRBJ1-2	CASSGLYGYTF	TGTGCCAGCAGTGGTCTTTACGGCTACACCTTC
TRBV19	TRBD2	-	TRBJ2-1	CASSMMALAGVTNEQFF	TGTGCCAGTAGTATGATGGCTCTAGCGGGAGTGACGAATGAGCAGTTCTTC
TRBV20-1	-	once	TRBJ2-5	CSVGSVTQYF	TGCAGTGTCGGTAGTGTGACCCAGTACTTC
TRBV7-9	-	-	TRBJ2-3	CASSLPSGREYF	TGTGCCAGCAGCTTACCGTCGGGCAGGGAGTATTTT
TRBV5-1	TRBD2	-	TRBJ2-3	CATRDYHDTDTQYF	TGCGCCACCCGGGACTACCATGACACAGATACGCAGTATTTT
TRBV10-3	-	-	TRBJ2-7	CAIKVSGSYEQYF	TGTGCCATCAAGGTGAGCGGCTCCTACGAGCAGTACTTC
TRBV7-8	-	-	TRBJ2-7	CASSLVGPVGAYF	TGTGCCAGCAGCTTAGTCGGACCAGTCGGAGCGTACTTC
TRBV6-5	TRBD1	-	TRBJ1-4	CASSFSDRGGLKLFF	TGTGCCAGCAGTTTCTCGGACAGGGGGGGTTTAAAACTGTTTTTT
TRBV19	-	once	TRBJ2-5	CASSPTSWGVLETQYF	TGTGCCAGTAGTCCTACTAGCTGGGGTGTTTTGGAGACCCAGTACTTC
TRBV6-6	-	-	TRBJ2-5	CAGMNEGETQYF	TGTGCCGGGATGAATGAGGGAGAGACCCAGTACTTC
TRBV7-9	TRBD2	-	TRBJ2-2	CASILAGELAGELFF	TGTGCCAGCATCCTAGCGGGAGAACTCGCCGGGGAGCTGTTTTTT
TRBV5-1	-	-	TRBJ2-7	CASSGASYEQYF	TGCGCCAGCAGCGGTGCCTCCTACGAGCAGTACTTC
TRBV28	TRBD1	-	TRBJ1-1	CASSPATGGYTEAFF	TGTGCCAGCAGTCCAGCGACAGGGGGCTACACTGAAGCTTTCTTT
TRBV30	-	once	TRBJ2-7	CAWNLGQGVEQYF	TGTGCCTGGAATCTGGGTCAGGGCGTCGAGCAGTACTTC
TRBV29-1	TRBD1	-	TRBJ2-1	CSVAGQGAGNEQFF	TGCAGCGTTGCGGGACAGGGGGCAGGCAATGAGCAGTTCTTC
TRBV19	TRBD1	-	TRBJ1-2	CASNEDRRRKGYTF	TGTGCCAGTAACGAGGACAGGAGGCGCAAGGGCTACACCTTC
TRBV7-2	TRBD2	once	TRBJ2-1	CASSSPGLAGGASEQFF	TGTGCCAGCAGCTCTCCTGGACTAGCGGGGGGGGCAAGTGAGCAGTTCTTC
TRBV5-1	TRBD1	once	TRBJ1-4	CASSLGTGHNEKLFF	TGCGCCAGCAGCTTGGGGACAGGTCATAATGAAAAACTGTTTTTT
TRBV6-5	-	-	TRBJ2-7	CASRGLGANYEQYF	TGTGCCAGCAGGGGTCTGGGGGCGAACTACGAGCAGTACTTC
TRBV18	-	-	TRBJ2-5	CASSPPGEETQYF	TGTGCCAGCTCACCACCGGGGGAAGAGACCCAGTACTTC
TRBV19	-	once	TRBJ1-2	CASSINRASGYTF	TGTGCCAGTAGTATTAACAGGGCGAGTGGCTACACCTTC
TRBV21-1	-	-	TRBJ2-1	CASSKRSLSYNEQFF	TGTGCCAGCAGCAAAAGGTCTCTTTCCTACAATGAGCAGTTCTTC
TRBV29-1	TRBD1	-	TRBJ2-7	CSAEPGQGNYEQYF	TGCAGCGCCGAGCCGGGACAGGGAAACTACGAGCAGTACTTC
TRBV28	-	-	TRBJ1-2	CASSLASGYTF	TGTGCCAGCAGTTTGGCCAGTGGCTACACCTTC
TRBV2	TRBD2	-	TRBJ2-7	CASRGLAGGPEQYF	TGTGCCAGCAGGGGACTAGCGGGAGGTCCCGAGCAGTACTTC